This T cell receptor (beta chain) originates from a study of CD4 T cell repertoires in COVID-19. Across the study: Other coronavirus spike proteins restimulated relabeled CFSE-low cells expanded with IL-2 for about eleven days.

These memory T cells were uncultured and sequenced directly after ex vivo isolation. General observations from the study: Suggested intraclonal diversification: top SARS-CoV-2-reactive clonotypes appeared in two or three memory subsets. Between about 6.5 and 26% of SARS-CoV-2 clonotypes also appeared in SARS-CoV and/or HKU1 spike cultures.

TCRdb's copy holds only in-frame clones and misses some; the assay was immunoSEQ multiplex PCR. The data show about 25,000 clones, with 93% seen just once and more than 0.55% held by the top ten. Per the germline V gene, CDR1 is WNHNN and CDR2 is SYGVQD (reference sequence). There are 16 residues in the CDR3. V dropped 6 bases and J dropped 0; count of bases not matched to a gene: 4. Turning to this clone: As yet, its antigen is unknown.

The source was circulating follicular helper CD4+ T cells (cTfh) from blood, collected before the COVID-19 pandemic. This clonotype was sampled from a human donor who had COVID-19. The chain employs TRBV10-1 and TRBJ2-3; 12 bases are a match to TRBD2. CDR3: CASRGGTSGSTDTQYF. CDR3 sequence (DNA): TGCGCCAGCAGAGGAGGGACTAGCGGGAGCACAGATACGCAGTATTTT.